This T cell receptor beta chain was sequenced during a study of blood T cell repertoires in COVID-19. Germline V CDR1 and CDR2: SGHAT, FQNNGV. V shed 2 bases and J shed 0 bases, with 9 bases lying between them. The CDR3 has 15 residues. Generated by immunoSEQ multiplex PCR, the TCRdb table keeps only in-frame clones and is missing some. The sample yields about 76,000 clones, roughly nine tenths seen once. Sequenced material: peripheral blood. The V and J genes are TRBV11-2 and TRBJ2-3; D gene uncertain. The clonotype was recovered from a human donor in a cohort sampled during active COVID-19. The CDR3 DNA follows: TGTGCCAGCAGCTTACTCGCGCCCAGCACAGATACGCAGTATTTT. Its protein is CASSLLAPSTDTQYF.